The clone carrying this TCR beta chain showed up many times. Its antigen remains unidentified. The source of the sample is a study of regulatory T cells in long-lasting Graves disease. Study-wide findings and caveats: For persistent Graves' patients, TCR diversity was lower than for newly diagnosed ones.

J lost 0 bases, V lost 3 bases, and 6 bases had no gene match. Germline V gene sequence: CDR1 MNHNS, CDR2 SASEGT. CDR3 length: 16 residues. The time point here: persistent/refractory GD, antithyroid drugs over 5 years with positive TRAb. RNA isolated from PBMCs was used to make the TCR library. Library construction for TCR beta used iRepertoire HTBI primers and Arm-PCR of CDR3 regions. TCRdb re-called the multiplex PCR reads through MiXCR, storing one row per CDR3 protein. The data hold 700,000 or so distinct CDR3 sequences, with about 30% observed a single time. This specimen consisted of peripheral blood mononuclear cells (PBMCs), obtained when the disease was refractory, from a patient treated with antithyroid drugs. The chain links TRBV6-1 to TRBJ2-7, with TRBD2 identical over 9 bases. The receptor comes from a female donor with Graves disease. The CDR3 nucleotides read TGTGCCAGCAGTGACCCTAGCGGGGACGACTCCTACGAGCAGTACTTC. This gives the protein CASSDPSGDDSYEQYF.